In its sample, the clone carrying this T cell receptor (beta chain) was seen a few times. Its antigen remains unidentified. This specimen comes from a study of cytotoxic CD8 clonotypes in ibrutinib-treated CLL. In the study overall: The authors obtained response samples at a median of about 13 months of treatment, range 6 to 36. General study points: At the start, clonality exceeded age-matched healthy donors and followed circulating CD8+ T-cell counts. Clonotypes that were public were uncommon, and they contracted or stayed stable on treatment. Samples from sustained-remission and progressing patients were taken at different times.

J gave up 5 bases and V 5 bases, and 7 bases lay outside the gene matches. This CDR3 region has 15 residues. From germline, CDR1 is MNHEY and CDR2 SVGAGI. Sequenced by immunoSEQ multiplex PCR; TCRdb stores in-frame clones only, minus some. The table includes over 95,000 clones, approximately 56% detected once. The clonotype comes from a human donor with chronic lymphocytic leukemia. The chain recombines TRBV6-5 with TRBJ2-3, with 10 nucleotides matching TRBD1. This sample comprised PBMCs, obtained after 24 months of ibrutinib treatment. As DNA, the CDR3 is TGTGCCAGCAGTCACCGGGACAGGGGCAAAGATACGCAGTATTTT. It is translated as CASSHRDRGKDTQYF.